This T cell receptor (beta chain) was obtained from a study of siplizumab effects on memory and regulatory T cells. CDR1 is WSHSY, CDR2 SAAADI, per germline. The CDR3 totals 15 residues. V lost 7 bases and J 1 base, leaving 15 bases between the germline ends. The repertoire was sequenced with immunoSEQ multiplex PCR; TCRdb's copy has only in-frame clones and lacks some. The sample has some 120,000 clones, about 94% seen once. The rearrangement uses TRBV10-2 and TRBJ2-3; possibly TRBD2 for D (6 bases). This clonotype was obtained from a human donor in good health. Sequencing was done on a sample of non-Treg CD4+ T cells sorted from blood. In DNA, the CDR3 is TGCGCCAGCATCGGTGGGAGGCAACGCACAGATACGCAGTATTTT. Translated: CASIGGRQRTDTQYF.